This T cell receptor (beta chain) derives from a study of T-cell memory formation after mild COVID-19. Amplification by 5'RACE using constant-segment primers produced TCR alpha and TCR beta cDNA libraries that carried sample barcodes and UMIs. TCRdb re-analysed the 5' RACE reads in MiXCR, keeping a single row per CDR3 protein. Of approximately 400,000 distinct CDR3 sequences listed, roughly 18% are singletons. The CDR3 is made up of 12 amino acids. Germline V CDR1 and CDR2: SGHTA, FQGNSA. Unmatched junction bases numbered 4, after V lost 11 bases and J lost 4 bases. Study-level results: Contracting CD4+ clones lay largely in CM and EM, with CD8+ ones residing in EMRA. Specificity for SARS-CoV-2 was not confirmed among the second-wave clones peaking on day 37. Several responding clones turned up in pre-infection memory, indicating that cross-reactive memory may have taken part.

This clonotype was seen ten or more times. What it binds is not known. The TCR originated in a man younger than 35 who had mild COVID-19 (a few samples of this study predate the infection). Cell type and time point are not known. Source material: PBMCs or a T cell subset sorted from them (not recorded which). The chain employs TRBV7-2 and TRBJ2-3; 9 positions match TRBD1. The chain's CDR3 is CAGGQGPDTQYF. CDR3 nucleotides: TGTGCCGGGGGACAGGGACCAGATACGCAGTATTTT.